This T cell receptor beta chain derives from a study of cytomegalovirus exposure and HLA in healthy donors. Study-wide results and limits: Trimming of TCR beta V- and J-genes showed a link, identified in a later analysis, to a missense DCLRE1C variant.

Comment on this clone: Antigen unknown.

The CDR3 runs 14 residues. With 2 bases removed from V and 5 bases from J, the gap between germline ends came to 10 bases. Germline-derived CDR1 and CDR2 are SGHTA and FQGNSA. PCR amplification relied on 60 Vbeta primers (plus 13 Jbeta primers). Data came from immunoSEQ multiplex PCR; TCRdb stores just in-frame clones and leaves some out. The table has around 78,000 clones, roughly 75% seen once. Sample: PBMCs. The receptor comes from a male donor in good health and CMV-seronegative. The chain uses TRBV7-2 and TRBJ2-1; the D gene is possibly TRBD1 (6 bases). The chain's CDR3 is CASSLFAGDNEQFF. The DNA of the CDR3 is TGTGCCAGCAGCTTATTCGCAGGGGACAATGAGCAGTTCTTC.